The entry below gives a single T cell receptor beta chain sequence along with its context. This clonotype was recorded at least ten times. Its target antigen remains unknown. Base qualities are not recorded, but no much larger clone differs from it by a single base. Library construction relied on RT-PCR. TCRdb names Illumina HiSeq 2500 as the instrument used. TCRdb took the public reads, trimmed them with fastp at Q25, ran MiXCR for clone calling and kept in-frame beta chains. Identical CDR3 proteins give one entry, which carries the most common genes and DNA. The sample yields more than 450,000 distinct CDR3 sequences; less than 10% were counted once. In total, the top ten clones hold under 15% of the sample. Measured from the cysteine to the phenylalanine, the CDR3 is 16 residues long. The CDR3 DNA has 48 bases and is translated from base 1. CDR1 and CDR2 are drawn from the germline V gene: SGHTA, FQGNSA. V is clipped by 2 bases and J by 2 bases, and the sequence between their germline boundaries is 13 bases long.

This specimen comes from a study of response to subunit inactivated influenza vaccine listed by TCRdb under 2018. Looking at the study overall: Deep quantitative T cell receptor repertoire profiling was used in the study to track responses to a trivalent subunit inactivated influenza vaccine. The full study reports these points: According to the authors, only a limited number of new T cells may be recruited by each seasonal influenza vaccination.

Here the chain combines TRBV7-2 and TRBJ1-3; the D segment cannot be called with confidence. The sequenced sample was PBMCs from blood, obtained around 2 years after vaccination. This sequence was found in a man aged 50 to 75 who received an inactivated influenza vaccine. Donor details come from another sample of the same person, matched by shared clones. The DNA is TGTGCCAGCAGCTTAAATCTTCGTCCGCCTGGAAACACCATATATTTT. It translates as CASSLNLRPPGNTIYF.